This T cell receptor beta chain was profiled in a study of blood T cell repertoires in COVID-19. Background on the study: There were acute and convalescent COVID-19 samples, and they came from the United States, Italy and Spain. PBMCs, B-cell-depleted T cells, or T cells were the source of the cDNA or gDNA that made up the material.

Per the original data handling: Counts of nucleated cells, estimated from reference gene primer amplification, were obtained. Assay: immunoSEQ multiplex PCR; the TCRdb copy retains only in-frame clones and omits some. The V and J calls and clone size come from that table; D and trimming were worked out from the DNA. In the table there are a few hundred thousand clones, approximately 81% of which are singletons. The CDR3 length is 16 residues. V dropped 3 bases and J dropped 3; count of bases not matched to a gene: 6. Germline V gene data show CDR1 as SGDLS and CDR2 as YYNGEE. The sequence was obtained from a man between 40 and 49 years old with acute or convalescent COVID-19. The sample comprised peripheral blood. This chain connects TRBV9 to TRBJ2-3; 11 bases fit TRBD2. CDR3 amino acids: CASSGSGGAGTDTQYF. For the CDR3, the DNA is TGTGCCAGCAGCGGTAGCGGGGGGGCTGGGACAGATACGCAGTATTTT.